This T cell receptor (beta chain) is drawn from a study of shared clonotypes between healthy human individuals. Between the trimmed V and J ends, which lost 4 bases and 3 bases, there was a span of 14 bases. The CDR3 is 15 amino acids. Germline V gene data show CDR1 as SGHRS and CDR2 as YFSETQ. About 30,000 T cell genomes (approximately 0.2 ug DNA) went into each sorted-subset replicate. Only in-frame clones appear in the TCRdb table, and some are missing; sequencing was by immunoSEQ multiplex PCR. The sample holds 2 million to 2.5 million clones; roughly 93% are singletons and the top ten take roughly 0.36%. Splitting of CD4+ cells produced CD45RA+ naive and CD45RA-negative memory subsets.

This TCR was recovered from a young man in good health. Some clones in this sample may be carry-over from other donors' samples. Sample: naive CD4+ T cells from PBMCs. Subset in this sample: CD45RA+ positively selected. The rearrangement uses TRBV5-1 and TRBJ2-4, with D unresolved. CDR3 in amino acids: CASSQRASDKNIQYF. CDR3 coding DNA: TGCGCCAGCAGCCAAAGAGCGTCGGACAAAAACATTCAGTACTTC.